This T cell receptor (beta chain) was identified in a study of blood T cell repertoires in COVID-19. TCRdb's copy holds only in-frame clones and misses some; the assay was immunoSEQ multiplex PCR. Of 40,000 to 60,000 clones listed, approximately 88% were seen once; the top ten hold less than 4.5%. CDR1 and CDR2 from the germline V gene are LGHDT and YNNKEL (reference sequence). With V trimmed by 4 bases and J by 6 bases, 7 bases remained unmatched. The CDR3 runs 15 residues. The material sequenced was peripheral blood. The sequence was obtained from a man aged 45-65 years with active COVID-19. The rearrangement uses TRBV3-1 (or the pseudogene TRBV3-2) and TRBJ2-7, with 12 bases identical to TRBD2. In DNA form, the CDR3 reads TGTGCCAGCAGCCCCCTTACTAGCGGGGGGTTCGAGCAGTACTTC. It encodes CASSPLTSGGFEQYF.